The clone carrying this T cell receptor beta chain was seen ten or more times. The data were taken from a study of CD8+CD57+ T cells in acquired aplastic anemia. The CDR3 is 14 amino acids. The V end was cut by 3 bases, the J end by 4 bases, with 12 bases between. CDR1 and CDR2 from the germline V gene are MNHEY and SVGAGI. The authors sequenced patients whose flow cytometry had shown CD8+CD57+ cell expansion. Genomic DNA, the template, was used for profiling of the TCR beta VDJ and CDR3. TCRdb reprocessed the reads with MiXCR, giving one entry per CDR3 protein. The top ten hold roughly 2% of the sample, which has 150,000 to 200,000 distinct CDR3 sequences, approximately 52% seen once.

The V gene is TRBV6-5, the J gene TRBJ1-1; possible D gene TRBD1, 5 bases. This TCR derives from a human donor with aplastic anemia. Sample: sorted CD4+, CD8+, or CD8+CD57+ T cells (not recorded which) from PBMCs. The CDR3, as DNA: TGTGCCAGCAGTTATGGAGGGGTAGGCACTGAAGCTTTCTTT. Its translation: CASSYGGVGTEAFF.